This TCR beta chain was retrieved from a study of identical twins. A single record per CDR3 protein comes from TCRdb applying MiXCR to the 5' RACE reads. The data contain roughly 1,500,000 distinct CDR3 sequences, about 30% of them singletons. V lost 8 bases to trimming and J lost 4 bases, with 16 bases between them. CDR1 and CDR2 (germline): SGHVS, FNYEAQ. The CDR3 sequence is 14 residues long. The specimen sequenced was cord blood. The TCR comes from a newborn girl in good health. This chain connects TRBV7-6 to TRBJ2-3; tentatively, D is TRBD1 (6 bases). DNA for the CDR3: TGTGCCAGCGGTAGGGGGTTAGGCGCAGATACGCAGTATTTT. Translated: CASGRGLGADTQYF.